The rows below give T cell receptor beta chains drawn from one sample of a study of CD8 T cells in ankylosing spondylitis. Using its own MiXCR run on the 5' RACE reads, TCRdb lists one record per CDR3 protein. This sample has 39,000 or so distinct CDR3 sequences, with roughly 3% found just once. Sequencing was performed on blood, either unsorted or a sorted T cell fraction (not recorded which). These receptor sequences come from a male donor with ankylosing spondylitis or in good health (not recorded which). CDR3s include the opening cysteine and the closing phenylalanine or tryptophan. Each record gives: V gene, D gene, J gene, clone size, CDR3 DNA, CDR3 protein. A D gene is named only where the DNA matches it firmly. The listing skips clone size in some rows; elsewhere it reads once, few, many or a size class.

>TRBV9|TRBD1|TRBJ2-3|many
TGTGCCAGCAGGGGACAGAGCGAGACTAGCACAGATACGCAGTATTTT
CASRGQSETSTDTQYF
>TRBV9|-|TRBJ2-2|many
TGTGCCAGCAGCGTCAGAACTGGGACTCCTACAGTGAACACCGGGGAGCTGTTTTTT
CASSVRTGTPTVNTGELFF
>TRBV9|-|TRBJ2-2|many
TGTGCCAGCAGCGTAGCTGGGCACACCGGGGAGCTGTTTTTT
CASSVAGHTGELFF
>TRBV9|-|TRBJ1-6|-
TGTGCCAGCAGCGACGAGGTTCCCGGGTCACCCCTCCACTTT
CASSDEVPGSPLHF
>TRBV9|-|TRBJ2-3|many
TGTGACAGCAGCCCCGCCGGGACCTACACAGATACGCAGTATTTT
CDSSPAGTYTDTQYF
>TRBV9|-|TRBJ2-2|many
TGTGCCAGCTCCGGGACCTCGGGTCCGGGCGGGGAGCTGTTTTTT
CASSGTSGPGGELFF
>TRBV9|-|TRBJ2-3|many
TGTGCCAGCAGCCCTAATATTGGAGTCACCACAGATACGCAGTATTTT
CASSPNIGVTTDTQYF
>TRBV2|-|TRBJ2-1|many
TGTGCCAGCAGGCGGATCAATGAGCAGTTCTTC
CASRRINEQFF
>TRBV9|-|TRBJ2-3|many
TGTGCCAGCAGCCTCGGGACGGCCGGGGATACGCAGTATTTT
CASSLGTAGDTQYF
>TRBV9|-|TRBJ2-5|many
TGTGCCAGCAGCGTAGACGGTTTGGGCAGGGGCCGGTTGGGGGGAGAGACCCAGTACTTC
CASSVDGLGRGRLGGETQYF
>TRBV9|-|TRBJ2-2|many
TGTGCCAGCAGCGTAGCCCTCGGGGATACCGGGGAGCTGTTTTTT
CASSVALGDTGELFF
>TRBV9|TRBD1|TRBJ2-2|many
TGTGCCAGCAGCGTGGGACAGGGTTTCACCGGGGAGCTGTTTTTT
CASSVGQGFTGELFF
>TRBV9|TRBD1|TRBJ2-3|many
TGTGCCAGCAGCCGAACAGGGGGCGAAAATACGCAGTATTTT
CASSRTGGENTQYF
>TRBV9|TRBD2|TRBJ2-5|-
TGTGCCAGCAGCGTAGAAGCCGGGACTAGCGGAACGCCGACGGCCCAGTACTTC
CASSVEAGTSGTPTAQYF
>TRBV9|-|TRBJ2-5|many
TGTGCCAGCAGCGTACGGGGGAACAAAGAGACCCAGTACTTC
CASSVRGNKETQYF
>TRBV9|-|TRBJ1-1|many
TGTGCCAGCACCACCGGACATTTGAACACTGAAGCTTTCTTT
CASTTGHLNTEAFF
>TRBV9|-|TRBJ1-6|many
TGTGCCAGCAGCGTAGAATCGACAGGATCACCCCTCCACTTT
CASSVESTGSPLHF
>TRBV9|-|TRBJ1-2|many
TGTGCCAGCAGCGGATCCCCGTCGACGTTGAGTAGCTACACCTTC
CASSGSPSTLSSYTF
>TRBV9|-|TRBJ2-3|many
TGTGCCAGCAGCGAAGGACTGGCCCAAGCAGATACGCAGTATTTT
CASSEGLAQADTQYF
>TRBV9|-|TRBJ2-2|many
TGTGCCAGCAGCCCCGGGTTGGGCGGGGGCCGGGGCACCGGGGAGCTGTTTTTT
CASSPGLGGGRGTGELFF
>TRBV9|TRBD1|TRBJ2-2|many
TGTGCCAGCAGCGCCGCGACAGGGCCGAACACCGGGGAGCTGTTTTTT
CASSAATGPNTGELFF
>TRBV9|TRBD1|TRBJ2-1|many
TGTGCCAGCAGCGTCCTTACAGGGGGACCTTACAATGAGCAGTTCTTC
CASSVLTGGPYNEQFF
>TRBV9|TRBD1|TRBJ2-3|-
TGTGCCAGCAGCGTAGCGGGACAGGGCGGAGATACGCAGTATTTT
CASSVAGQGGDTQYF
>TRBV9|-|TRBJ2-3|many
TGTGCCAGCAGCGTAGAAGGCGGGGGCACGCAGTATTTT
CASSVEGGGTQYF
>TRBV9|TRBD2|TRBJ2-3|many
TGTGCCAGCAGCGTGACTAGCGGAAACACAGATACGCAGTATTTT
CASSVTSGNTDTQYF
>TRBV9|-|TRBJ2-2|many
TGTGCCAGCAGCGTAGGGCCTCGTGACACCGGGGAGCTGTTTTTT
CASSVGPRDTGELFF
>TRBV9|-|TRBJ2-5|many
TGTGCCAGCAGCGTAGCCGTGAGGGGTGCCCAAGAGACCCAGTACTTC
CASSVAVRGAQETQYF
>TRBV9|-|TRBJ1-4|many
TGTGCCAGCAGCGTAGCAGCCACAGGACGAGGGGAAGAAAAACTGTTTTTT
CASSVAATGRGEEKLFF
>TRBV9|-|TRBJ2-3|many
TGTGCCAGCAGCGTAGTTGGGGCAGATACGCAGTATTTT
CASSVVGADTQYF
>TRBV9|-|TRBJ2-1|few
TGTGCCAGCAGCATGGACGGATGGAATGAGCAGTTCTTC
CASSMDGWNEQFF
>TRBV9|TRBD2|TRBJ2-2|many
TGTGCCAGCAGCCCCGGGCTAGCGGGGGGGACGAACACCGGGGAGCTGTTTTTT
CASSPGLAGGTNTGELFF
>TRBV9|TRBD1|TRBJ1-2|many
TGTGCCAGCGGAGCACAGGGGAACTATGGCTACACCTTC
CASGAQGNYGYTF
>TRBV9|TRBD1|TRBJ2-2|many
TGTGCCAGCAGCGTGACAGGGGCCTACACCGGGGAGCTGTTTTTT
CASSVTGAYTGELFF
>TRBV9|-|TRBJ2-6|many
TGTGCCAGCAGCGTAGAGAATCCTGGGGCCAACGTCCTGACTTTC
CASSVENPGANVLTF
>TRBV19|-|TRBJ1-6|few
TGTGCCAGTAGTATCCAGGGGAGTTCACCCCTCCACTTT
CASSIQGSSPLHF
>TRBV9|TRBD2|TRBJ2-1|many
TGTGCCAGCTCCTTGACTAGCGGGAGTACAAATGAGCAGTTCTTC
CASSLTSGSTNEQFF
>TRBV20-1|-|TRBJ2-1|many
TGCAGTGCTAGAGGCGGACTACGGGCGGTTGACAATGAGCAGTTCTTC
CSARGGLRAVDNEQFF